This is a list of T cell receptor beta chains from one sample in a study of T cell responses to AZD1222 COVID-19 vaccine. Sequenced by immunoSEQ multiplex PCR; TCRdb stores in-frame clones only, minus some. The sample lists some 200,000 clones, approximately 94% occurring once. Sample: peripheral blood, taken on day 0 of MenACWY control vaccination. These receptors came from an adult in good health. Both conserved end residues are part of each CDR3. A D gene is named only where the DNA matches it firmly. The size field is filled for only some rows; it gives once, few, many or a size class.

size: -; V: TRBV7-2; J: TRBJ2-2; D: -; length: 15; DNA: TGTGCCAGCAGGTGGGAGACAGGTGGCACCGGGGAGCTGTTTTTT; CDR3: CASRWETGGTGELFF
size: -; V: TRBV5-6; J: TRBJ2-7; D: -; length: 16; DNA: TGTGCCAGCAGCTCCGTCACGCGTGGAGACTCCTACGAGCAGTACTTC; CDR3: CASSSVTRGDSYEQYF
size: -; V: TRBV18; J: TRBJ2-7; D: TRBD1; length: 13; DNA: TGTGCCAGCTCACCACCGTCGGCGGGACAGGAGTACTTC; CDR3: CASSPPSAGQEYF
size: -; V: TRBV2; J: TRBJ1-5; D: TRBD1; length: 15; DNA: TGTGCCAGCAGTCGGGACAGTAATAGCAATCAGCCCCAGCATTTT; CDR3: CASSRDSNSNQPQHF
size: -; V: TRBV5-4; J: TRBJ1-2; D: -; length: 12; DNA: TGTGCCAGCAGCTCCCAGGAATATGGCTACACCTTC; CDR3: CASSSQEYGYTF
size: -; V: TRBV7-9; J: TRBJ2-5; D: TRBD2; length: 16; DNA: TGTGCCAGCAGCGCCGAACTAGCGGGGGGAAAAGAGACCCAGTACTTC; CDR3: CASSAELAGGKETQYF
size: -; V: TRBV10-3; J: TRBJ1-2; D: -; length: 13; DNA: TGTGCCATCAGGCCCCCGGATGGGTATGGCTACACCTTC; CDR3: CAIRPPDGYGYTF
size: -; V: TRBV23-1; J: TRBJ1-4; D: -; length: 17; DNA: TGCGCCAGCAGTCAATTACCCAGGGGAGGGTTTCGCGAAAAACTGTTTTTT; CDR3: CASSQLPRGGFREKLFF
size: once; V: TRBV11-2; J: TRBJ2-2; D: -; length: 12; DNA: TGTGCCAGCAGCGAGTCGGGCGGGGAGCTGTTTTTT; CDR3: CASSESGGELFF
size: -; V: TRBV5-1; J: TRBJ2-6; D: TRBD2; length: 18; DNA: TGCGCCAGCAGCATCACGTCTAGCGGGATCGCTGGGGCCAACGTCCTGACTTTC; CDR3: CASSITSSGIAGANVLTF
size: -; V: TRBV5-1; J: TRBJ1-2; D: TRBD1; length: 13; DNA: TGCGCCAGCAGTGAAGGACAGGGCAATGGCTACACCTTC; CDR3: CASSEGQGNGYTF
size: -; V: TRBV6-6; J: TRBJ1-1; D: TRBD1; length: 15; DNA: TGTGCCAGCAGAAACCACAGGGGGGGAAACACTGAAGCTTTCTTT; CDR3: CASRNHRGGNTEAFF
size: -; V: TRBV6-5; J: TRBJ2-1; D: TRBD2; length: 14; DNA: TGTGCCAGCAGTCCCCGACTAGCGGTGGATGAGCAGTTCTTC; CDR3: CASSPRLAVDEQFF
size: -; V: TRBV5-1; J: TRBJ2-5; D: TRBD2; length: 14; DNA: TGCGCCAGCAGCTACCCGGGGGGAGTGGAGACCCAGTACTTC; CDR3: CASSYPGGVETQYF
size: -; V: TRBV2; J: TRBJ2-7; D: TRBD1; length: 17; DNA: TGTGCCAGCAGTGAAGGATTCCTGGACAGGGTCTCCTACGAGCAGTACTTC; CDR3: CASSEGFLDRVSYEQYF
size: -; V: TRBV5-1; J: TRBJ1-4; D: -; length: 16; DNA: TGCGCCAGCAGCTTGTCGGGCCAAAACAGAGGGGAAAAACTGTTTTTT; CDR3: CASSLSGQNRGEKLFF
size: -; V: TRBV28; J: TRBJ1-2; D: TRBD1; length: 17; DNA: TGTGCCAGCAGCATAACGTTAAGGACAGGACTCGTCTATGGCTACACCTTC; CDR3: CASSITLRTGLVYGYTF
size: -; V: TRBV3-1/TRBV3-2; J: TRBJ2-1; D: -; length: 14; DNA: TGTGCCAGCAGTCACAACACCTTATACAATGAGCAGTTCTTC; CDR3: CASSHNTLYNEQFF
size: -; V: TRBV9; J: TRBJ1-3; D: -; length: 14; DNA: TGTGCCAGCAGCCCCTGGGACGCAGGAAACACCATATATTTT; CDR3: CASSPWDAGNTIYF
size: -; V: TRBV28; J: TRBJ2-5; D: -; length: 15; DNA: TGTGCCAGCAGTTCTCCGGCAGGGCAACAAGAGACCCAGTACTTC; CDR3: CASSSPAGQQETQYF
size: -; V: TRBV7-2; J: TRBJ2-7; D: -; length: 12; DNA: TGTGCCAGCAGCCACGGGTCCTACGAGCAGTACTTC; CDR3: CASSHGSYEQYF
size: -; V: TRBV7-2; J: TRBJ1-1; D: TRBD1; length: 15; DNA: TGTGCCAGCAGCGCTCCCTTAGGGGGCCGAACTGAAGCTTTCTTT; CDR3: CASSAPLGGRTEAFF
size: -; V: TRBV6-6; J: TRBJ1-1; D: -; length: 14; DNA: TGTGCCAGCAGTTCGCTCGGGGGTTCCACTGAAGCTTTCTTT; CDR3: CASSSLGGSTEAFF
size: -; V: TRBV30; J: TRBJ1-1; D: TRBD1; length: 14; DNA: TGTGCCTGGAGTTTAAAGGGACAGGGGTTCGTAACTTTCTTT; CDR3: CAWSLKGQGFVTFF
size: -; V: TRBV6-5; J: TRBJ1-3; D: -; length: 16; DNA: TGTGCCAGCAGTTCCCAACGGCGGAGCTCTGGAAACACCATATATTTT; CDR3: CASSSQRRSSGNTIYF
size: -; V: TRBV11-2; J: TRBJ2-1; D: -; length: 14; DNA: TGTGCCAGCAGGACAGATTCACCATACAATGAGCAGTTCTTC; CDR3: CASRTDSPYNEQFF
size: few; V: TRBV7-6; J: TRBJ1-2; D: -; length: 13; DNA: TGTGCCAGCAGCCCGATGGGACACCATGGCTACACCTTC; CDR3: CASSPMGHHGYTF
size: -; V: TRBV4-2; J: TRBJ2-7; D: -; length: 13; DNA: TGTGCCAGCAGCAAACTAGGGTCCCACGAGCAGTACTTC; CDR3: CASSKLGSHEQYF
size: -; V: TRBV2; J: TRBJ1-5; D: TRBD1; length: 15; DNA: TGTGCCAGCAGTAGGCGACAGGGCGACAATCAGCCCCAGCATTTT; CDR3: CASSRRQGDNQPQHF
size: once; V: TRBV27; J: TRBJ2-5; D: TRBD2; length: 16; DNA: TGTGCCAGCAGTCGGGCCGGGGGGGGCGTACAAGAGACCCAGTACTTC; CDR3: CASSRAGGGVQETQYF
size: -; V: TRBV7-8; J: TRBJ1-4; D: TRBD1; length: 16; DNA: TGTGCCAGCAGCCTGAGACAGGGGGCGATTCAGGAAAAACTGTTTTTT; CDR3: CASSLRQGAIQEKLFF
size: once; V: TRBV2; J: TRBJ1-2; D: -; length: 15; DNA: TGTGCCAGCAGCGAAAAACTGGGGAATATGCATGGCTACACCTTC; CDR3: CASSEKLGNMHGYTF
size: once; V: TRBV18; J: TRBJ1-2; D: -; length: 16; DNA: TGTGCCAGCTCACCACCAGAAGGCGGGGCCCTGTATGGCTACACCTTC; CDR3: CASSPPEGGALYGYTF
size: -; V: TRBV7-2; J: TRBJ1-3; D: -; length: 15; DNA: TGTGCCAGCAGCCCAGAGACGGGGGTCAGAAACACCATATATTTT; CDR3: CASSPETGVRNTIYF
size: once; V: TRBV3-1/TRBV3-2; J: TRBJ1-2; D: TRBD1; length: 14; DNA: TGTGCCAGCAGCCGGGGACAGGGAGGGGATGGCTACACCTTC; CDR3: CASSRGQGGDGYTF
size: -; V: TRBV5-1; J: TRBJ2-3; D: TRBD2; length: 16; DNA: TGCGCCAGCAGCTCCTCTAGCGGGGTTCGGGGAGATACGCAGTATTTT; CDR3: CASSSSSGVRGDTQYF
size: -; V: TRBV18; J: TRBJ1-1; D: TRBD1; length: 16; DNA: TGTGCCAGCTCACCACGAGGGGGCAGGGCAGTCACTGAAGCTTTCTTT; CDR3: CASSPRGGRAVTEAFF
size: once; V: TRBV7-8; J: TRBJ1-3; D: -; length: 16; DNA: TGTGCCAGCAGCTTGGGAGTCTCAGTCTCTGGAAACACCATATATTTT; CDR3: CASSLGVSVSGNTIYF
size: -; V: TRBV10-3; J: TRBJ1-5; D: TRBD1; length: 15; DNA: TGTGCCATCAGTGGCGCAGGGGGACTGTTGCAGCCCCAGCATTTT; CDR3: CAISGAGGLLQPQHF
size: -; V: TRBV7-6; J: TRBJ2-7; D: -; length: 13; DNA: TGTGCCAGCAGCCCTACCCCCTCTGACGAGCAGTACTTC; CDR3: CASSPTPSDEQYF
size: -; V: TRBV28; J: TRBJ1-1; D: TRBD1; length: 14; DNA: TGTGCCAGCAGCCGCGGCGACAGGGATCCTGAAGCTTTCTTT; CDR3: CASSRGDRDPEAFF
size: -; V: TRBV15; J: TRBJ2-3; D: TRBD1; length: 15; DNA: TGTGCCACCAGCAGAGGAACAGGGGGCTTTGATACGCAGTATTTT; CDR3: CATSRGTGGFDTQYF
size: -; V: TRBV15; J: TRBJ1-5; D: -; length: 12; DNA: TGTGCCACCAGCAGAGACGGGCAGCCCCAGCATTTT; CDR3: CATSRDGQPQHF
size: -; V: TRBV19; J: TRBJ1-4; D: -; length: 18; DNA: TGTGCCAGTAGTATCCCACCAACAGGCGTTGCAACTAATGAAAAACTGTTTTTT; CDR3: CASSIPPTGVATNEKLFF
size: -; V: TRBV18; J: TRBJ2-7; D: -; length: 13; DNA: TGTGCCAGCTCACCCGGGGTGAATTACGAGCAGTACTTC; CDR3: CASSPGVNYEQYF
size: -; V: TRBV5-1; J: TRBJ1-2; D: -; length: 14; DNA: TGCGCCAGCCTCGAGGGACCGCCGGGCTATGGCTACACCTTC; CDR3: CASLEGPPGYGYTF
size: -; V: TRBV6-5; J: TRBJ2-1; D: -; length: 16; DNA: TGTGCCAGCAGTTACTCGTACAGGGTCAGCTACAATGAGCAGTTCTTC; CDR3: CASSYSYRVSYNEQFF
size: -; V: TRBV27; J: TRBJ1-1; D: -; length: 13; DNA: TGTGCCAGCAGTCCGAGGGGTAACACTGAAGCTTTCTTT; CDR3: CASSPRGNTEAFF
size: -; V: TRBV4-2; J: TRBJ2-3; D: TRBD2; length: 16; DNA: TGTGCCAGCAGCCAAGAGGCTAGCGGGGGAGCCGATACGCAGTATTTT; CDR3: CASSQEASGGADTQYF
size: -; V: TRBV4-1; J: TRBJ1-5; D: -; length: 14; DNA: TGCGCCAGCAGCCATGTCTCCGTCAATCAGCCCCAGCATTTT; CDR3: CASSHVSVNQPQHF
size: -; V: TRBV18; J: TRBJ1-5; D: -; length: 13; DNA: TGTGCCAGCTCACCAGACCAGAATCAGCCCCAGCATTTT; CDR3: CASSPDQNQPQHF
size: -; V: TRBV4-1; J: TRBJ2-7; D: -; length: 17; DNA: TGCGCCAGCAGCCAAGATAATGTCCTGGGAAGCTCCTACGAGCAGTACTTC; CDR3: CASSQDNVLGSSYEQYF
size: once; V: TRBV7-2; J: TRBJ1-1; D: -; length: 12; DNA: TGTGCCAGCAGCTTAGGTACAGGTTCGGCTTTCTTT; CDR3: CASSLGTGSAFF
size: -; V: TRBV6-2/TRBV6-3; J: TRBJ2-3; D: -; length: 14; DNA: TGTGCCAGCAGTTACTCGGCTACTGCAGATACGCAGTATTTT; CDR3: CASSYSATADTQYF